What follows are 8 T cell receptor beta chains derived from one specimen sequenced in a study of CD8+CD57+ T cells in acquired aplastic anemia. Investigators profiled TCR beta VDJ and CDR3 from genomic DNA template. From the reads, TCRdb called clonotypes with MiXCR, one entry per CDR3 protein. The table records roughly 130,000 distinct CDR3 sequences, 48% of them present only once. The sequencing input was sorted CD4+, CD8+, or CD8+CD57+ T cells (not recorded which) from PBMCs. These receptor sequences come from a human donor in good health, serving as a control.

Only a few counts were recorded for this clonotype. This sequence joins TRBV29-1 and TRBJ2-5; TRBD1 might be the D (5 bases). Germline V gene data show CDR1 as SQVTM and CDR2 as ANQGSEA. The V end lost 0 bases, the J end lost 2 bases, and 10 bases lay between the germline ends. CDR3 size: 14 residues. The CDR3 region has the DNA TGCAGCGTTGAAGACGGCAGGGTACAAGAGACCCAGTACTTC. Translated, it gives CSVEDGRVQETQYF.

The sample holds many counts of this clonotype. The V and J genes are TRBV5-5 and TRBJ1-5; no firm D call. Trimming removed 1 base from V and 5 bases from J, with 10 bases in between. The CDR3 runs 14 residues. The germline CDR1 and CDR2 sequences are SGHKS and YYEKEE (reference sequence). CDR3 nucleotides: TGTGCCAGCAGCTTGCGGGGAAAGGATCAGCCCCAGCATTTT. It encodes CASSLRGKDQPQHF.

The V call is TRBV25-1, the J call TRBJ1-5; no reliable D call. V shed 2 bases and J shed 3 bases, with 8 bases lying between them. There are 14 residues in the CDR3. Germline V gene lookup returns CDR1 MGHDK and CDR2 SYGVNS. DNA of the CDR3: TGTGCCAGCAGTGAACCCCTTTTCAATCAGCCCCAGCATTTT. It specifies CASSEPLFNQPQHF.

The CDR3 DNA follows: TGTGCCATCAGTGACGGACAGGGGGCGAACACTGAAGCTTTCTTT. Translation gives CAISDGQGANTEAFF. The chain joins TRBV10-3 to TRBJ1-1, with 11 bases fitting TRBD1. The CDR3 runs 15 residues. With 3 bases clipped from V and 1 base from J, the junction kept 1 base outside the gene matches. The germline CDR1 and CDR2 sequences are ENHRY and SYGVKD.

The chain uses TRBV29-1 and TRBJ2-7, with TRBD2 identical over 7 bases. This CDR3 has 13 residues. Germline values: CDR1 SQVTM, CDR2 ANQGSEA. Trimming cost V 4 bases and J 6 bases; bases outside gene matches: 9. In DNA form, the CDR3 reads TGCAGCGTTGCGGCGGGGGTCCCAGGCGAGCAGTACTTC. Translated: CSVAAGVPGEQYF.

The chain recombines TRBV19 with TRBJ2-7, with TRBD1 matching over 7 bases. The germline V gene has CDR1 LNHDA and CDR2 SQIVND (reference sequence). The V and J ends lost 6 bases and 5 bases, in that order; junction bases with no gene match: 10. This CDR3 region has 14 residues. This CDR3 is CASRTRDRGHEQYF. The DNA of the CDR3 is TGTGCCAGTAGAACTAGGGACAGAGGACACGAGCAGTACTTC.

In this sample, this clonotype turned up many times. CDR3 nucleotide sequence: TGCAGTGCTACCATCCAACAGTATTTT. This sequence encodes CSATIQQYF. J is TRBJ2-3 and V is TRBV20-1; D not certain. Looked up from germline, CDR1 is DFQATT and CDR2 is SNEGSKA (reference sequence). The CDR3 length is 9 residues. V was shortened by 4 bases and J by 12 bases, with 8 bases between the two germline ends.

The rearrangement links TRBV20-1 to TRBJ2-1; D is unresolved. The germline gives CDR1 DFQATT, CDR2 SNEGSKA (reference sequence). Trimming left V 3 bases short and J 2 bases short, with 5 bases between. CDR3 size: 12 residues. The CDR3 DNA reads TGCAGTGCTAGCCTAGCCTACAATGAGCAGTTCTTC. Its translation: CSASLAYNEQFF.